The subject of this entry is one T cell receptor (beta chain). No antigen is known for it. These data are taken from a study of T-cell memory formation after mild COVID-19. Study background: The TCR clusters were mostly specific to one donor.

Losses at the gene ends were 5 bases for V and 2 bases for J; bases not matched to a gene: 6. Per germline, CDR1 MNHEY and CDR2 SVGAGI. This CDR3 comprises 15 residues. In TCRdb, the 5' RACE reads were re-called with MiXCR into one record per CDR3 protein. The sample carries roughly 600,000 distinct CDR3 sequences, roughly 18% recorded once. Whole-study results and caveats: The main location of contracting CD4+ clones was CM and EM, and that of contracting CD8+ clones was EMRA. Contracting clones, day 15 to 85, had balanced CD4/CD8, and later expanders favored CD4+.

This TCR came from an adult woman who had mild COVID-19 (a few samples of this study predate the infection). Cell type and time point are not known. The genes are TRBV6-5 and TRBJ2-1; 7 nucleotides agree with TRBD2. Material for sequencing was PBMCs or a T cell subset sorted from them (not recorded which). CDR3 bases: TGTGCCAGCAGTCCCCAGGGACTACCCTACAATGAGCAGTTCTTC. Translated, it gives CASSPQGLPYNEQFF.